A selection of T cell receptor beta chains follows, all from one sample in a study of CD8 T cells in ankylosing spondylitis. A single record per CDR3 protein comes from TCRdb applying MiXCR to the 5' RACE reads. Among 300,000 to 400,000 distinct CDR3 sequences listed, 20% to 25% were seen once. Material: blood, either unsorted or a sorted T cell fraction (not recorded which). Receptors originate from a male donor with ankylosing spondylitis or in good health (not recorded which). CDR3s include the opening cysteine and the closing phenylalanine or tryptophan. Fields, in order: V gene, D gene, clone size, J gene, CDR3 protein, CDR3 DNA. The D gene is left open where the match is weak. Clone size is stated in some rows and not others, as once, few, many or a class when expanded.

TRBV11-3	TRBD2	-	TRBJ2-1	CASSLAGRGGPTQQFF	TGTGCCAGCAGCTTAGCGGGGCGGGGGGGCCCCACTCAGCAGTTCTTC
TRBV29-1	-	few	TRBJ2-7	CSVEEGNTYEQYF	TGCAGCGTTGAAGAAGGAAACACCTACGAGCAGTACTTC
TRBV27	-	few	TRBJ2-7	CASSPRDGNYEQYF	TGTGCCAGCAGTCCGCGGGACGGAAACTACGAGCAGTACTTC
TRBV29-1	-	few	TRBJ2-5	CSVERRGRGETQYF	TGCAGCGTTGAACGGCGGGGTCGCGGAGAGACCCAGTACTTC
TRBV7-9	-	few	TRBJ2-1	CASPRGGMNEQFF	TGTGCCAGCCCCCGGGGCGGGATGAATGAGCAGTTCTTC
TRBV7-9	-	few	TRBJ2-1	CASSSRGGNEQFF	TGTGCCAGCAGCTCCAGGGGTGGAAATGAGCAGTTCTTC
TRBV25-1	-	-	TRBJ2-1	CASSEFGEGNEQFF	TGTGCCAGCAGTGAATTTGGGGAAGGCAATGAGCAGTTCTTC
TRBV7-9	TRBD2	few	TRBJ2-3	CASSGLAGAIFTDTQYF	TGTGCCAGCAGCGGACTAGCGGGGGCCATTTTCACAGATACGCAGTATTTT
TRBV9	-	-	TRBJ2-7	CASSGRQEYEQYF	TGTGCCAGCAGCGGAAGACAGGAGTACGAGCAGTACTTC
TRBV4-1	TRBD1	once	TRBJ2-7	CASSQSTGASYEQYF	TGCGCCAGCAGCCAATCGACAGGGGCGTCCTACGAGCAGTACTTC
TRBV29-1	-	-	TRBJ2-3	CSVVPDPTDTQYF	TGCAGCGTTGTCCCCGACCCAACAGATACGCAGTATTTT
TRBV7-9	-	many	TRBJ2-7	CASSSGAYEQYF	TGTGCCAGCAGCTCGGGGGCGTACGAGCAGTACTTC
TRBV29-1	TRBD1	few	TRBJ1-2	CSVLSGGRWYGYTF	TGCAGCGTTCTATCAGGGGGCAGATGGTATGGCTACACCTTC
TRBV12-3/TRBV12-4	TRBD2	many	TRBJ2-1	CASSFLAGYNEQFF	TGTGCCAGCAGTTTCCTAGCGGGGTACAATGAGCAGTTCTTC
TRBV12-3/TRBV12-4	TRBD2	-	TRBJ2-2	CASSLAPGLAGRYTGELFF	TGTGCCAGCAGTTTAGCCCCGGGACTAGCGGGGAGATACACCGGGGAGCTGTTTTTT
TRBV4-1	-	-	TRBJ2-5	CASSLVEGIAEETQYF	TGCGCCAGCAGCCTAGTGGAGGGAATAGCGGAAGAGACCCAGTACTTC
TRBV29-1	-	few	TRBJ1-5	CSVQTGGEPQHF	TGCAGCGTTCAGACCGGCGGGGAGCCCCAGCATTTT
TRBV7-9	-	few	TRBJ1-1	CASSLRESEAFF	TGTGCCAGCAGCTTAAGGGAGTCGGAAGCTTTCTTT
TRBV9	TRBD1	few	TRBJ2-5	CASSLRQGSQETQYF	TGTGCCAGCAGCTTACGACAGGGGTCCCAAGAGACCCAGTACTTC
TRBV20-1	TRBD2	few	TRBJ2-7	CSARVLAGGTYEQYF	TGCAGTGCTAGGGTCCTAGCGGGGGGTACATACGAGCAGTACTTC
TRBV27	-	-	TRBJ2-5	CASSLSHGPQETQYF	TGTGCCAGCAGTTTATCGCACGGCCCCCAAGAGACCCAGTACTTC
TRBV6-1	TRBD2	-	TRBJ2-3	CASSATSGFTDTQYF	TGTGCCAGCTCCGCCACTAGCGGGTTCACAGATACGCAGTATTTT
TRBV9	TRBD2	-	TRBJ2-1	CASSVSGYSYNEQFF	TGTGCCAGCAGCGTTAGCGGGTACTCCTACAATGAGCAGTTCTTC
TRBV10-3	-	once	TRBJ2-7	CAISVTGGTEAYEQYF	TGTGCCATCTCAGTGACCGGCGGGACGGAGGCCTACGAGCAGTACTTC
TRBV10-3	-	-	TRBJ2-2	CAISEMLTGELFF	TGTGCCATCAGTGAGATGCTCACCGGGGAGCTGTTTTTT
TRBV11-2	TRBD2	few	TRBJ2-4	CASSTDTSGGAMGKNIQYF	TGTGCCAGCAGCACCGATACTAGCGGGGGGGCGATGGGCAAAAACATTCAGTACTTC
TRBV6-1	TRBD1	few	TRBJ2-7	CASSEVGQGTYEQYF	TGTGCCAGCAGTGAAGTGGGACAGGGAACCTACGAGCAGTACTTC